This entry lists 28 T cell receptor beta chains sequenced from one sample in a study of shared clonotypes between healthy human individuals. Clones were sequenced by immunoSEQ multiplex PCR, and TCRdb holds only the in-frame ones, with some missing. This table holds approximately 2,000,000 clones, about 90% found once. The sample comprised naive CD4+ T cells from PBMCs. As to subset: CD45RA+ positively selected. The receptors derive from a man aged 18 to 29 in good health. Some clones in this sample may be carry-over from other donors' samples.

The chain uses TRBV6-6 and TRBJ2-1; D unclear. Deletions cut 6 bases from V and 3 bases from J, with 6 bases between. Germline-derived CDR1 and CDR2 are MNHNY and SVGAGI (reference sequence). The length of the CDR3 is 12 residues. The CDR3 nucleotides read TGTGCCAGCAGCCGGAGCTACAATGAGCAGTTCTTC. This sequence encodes CASSRSYNEQFF.

The CDR3 region is CASSLHLVSPTEQYF. The CDR3 bases are TGTGCCAGCAGTTTACACCTAGTCTCGCCTACCGAGCAGTACTTC. The J gene is TRBJ2-7, the V gene TRBV28, with D hard to call. CDR3 length: 15 amino acids. V gave up 2 bases and J gave up 6 bases, with 17 bases separating them. Germline V CDR1 and CDR2: MDHEN, SYDVKM.

DNA for the CDR3: TGTGCCAGCAGCTTTGGCAGTCTAGGCACTGAAGCTTTCTTT. Protein: CASSFGSLGTEAFF. The chain has TRBV5-6 and TRBJ1-1, with D hard to call. With 2 bases removed from V and 4 bases from J, the gap between germline ends came to 12 bases. CDR1 is SGHDT and CDR2 is YYEEEE in the germline V gene. The CDR3 is 14 residues long.

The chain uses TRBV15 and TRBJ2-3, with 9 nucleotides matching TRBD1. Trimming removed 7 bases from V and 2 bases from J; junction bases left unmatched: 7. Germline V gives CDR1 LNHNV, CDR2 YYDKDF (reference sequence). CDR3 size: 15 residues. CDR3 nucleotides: TGTGCCACCACGTCCCGGGACAGGGCCACAGATACGCAGTATTTT. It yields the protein CATTSRDRATDTQYF.

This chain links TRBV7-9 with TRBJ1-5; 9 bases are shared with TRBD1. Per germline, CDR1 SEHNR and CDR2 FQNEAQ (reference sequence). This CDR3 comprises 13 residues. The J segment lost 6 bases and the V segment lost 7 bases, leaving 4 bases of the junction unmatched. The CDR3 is CASKGQGSQPQHF. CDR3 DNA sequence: TGTGCCAGCAAGGGACAGGGAAGTCAGCCCCAGCATTTT.

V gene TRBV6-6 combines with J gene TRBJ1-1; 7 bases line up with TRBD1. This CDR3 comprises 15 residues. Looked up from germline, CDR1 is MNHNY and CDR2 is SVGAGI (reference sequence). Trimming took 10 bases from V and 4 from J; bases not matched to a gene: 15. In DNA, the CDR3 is TGTGCCACCACCCTGAACAGGGGTCTAGGCACTGAAGCTTTCTTT. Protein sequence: CATTLNRGLGTEAFF.

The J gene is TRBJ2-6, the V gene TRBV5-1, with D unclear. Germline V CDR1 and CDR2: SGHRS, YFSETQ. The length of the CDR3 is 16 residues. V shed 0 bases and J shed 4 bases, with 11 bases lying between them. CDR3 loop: CASSLAEIIGANVLTF. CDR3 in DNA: TGCGCCAGCAGCTTGGCAGAGATAATCGGGGCCAACGTCCTGACTTTC.

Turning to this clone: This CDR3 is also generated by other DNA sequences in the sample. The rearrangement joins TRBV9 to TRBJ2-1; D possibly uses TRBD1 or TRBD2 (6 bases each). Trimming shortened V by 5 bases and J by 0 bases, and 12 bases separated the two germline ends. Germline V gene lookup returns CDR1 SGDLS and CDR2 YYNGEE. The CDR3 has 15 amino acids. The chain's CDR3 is CASRGGGSSYNEQFF. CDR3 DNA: TGTGCCAGCAGAGGAGGGGGAAGCTCCTACAATGAGCAGTTCTTC.

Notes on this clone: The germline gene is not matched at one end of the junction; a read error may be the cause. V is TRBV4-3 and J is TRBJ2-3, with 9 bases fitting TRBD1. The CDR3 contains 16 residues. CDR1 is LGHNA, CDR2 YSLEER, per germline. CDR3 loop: CASSRRDRDPTYTQYF. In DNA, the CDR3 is TGCGCCAGCAGCCGACGGGACAGGGACCCCACATATACGCAGTATTTT.

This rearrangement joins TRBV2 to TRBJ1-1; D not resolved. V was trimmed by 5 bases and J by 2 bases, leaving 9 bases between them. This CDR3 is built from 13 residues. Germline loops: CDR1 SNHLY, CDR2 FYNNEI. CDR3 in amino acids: CASSILSNTEAFF. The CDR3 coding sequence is TGTGCCAGCAGTATTTTATCTAACACTGAAGCTTTCTTT.

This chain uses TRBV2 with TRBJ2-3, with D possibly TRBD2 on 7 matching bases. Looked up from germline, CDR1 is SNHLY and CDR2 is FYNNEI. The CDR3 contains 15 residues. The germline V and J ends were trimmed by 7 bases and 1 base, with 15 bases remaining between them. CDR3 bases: TGTGCCAGCACCGAGGGGGGGGCGCGCACAGATACGCAGTATTTT. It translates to CASTEGGARTDTQYF. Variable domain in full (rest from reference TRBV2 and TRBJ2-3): EPEVTQTPSHQVTQMGQEVILRCVPISNHLYFYWYRQILGQKVEFLVSFYNNEISEKSEIFDDQFSVERPDGSNFTLKIRSTKLEDSAMYFCASTEGGARTDTQYFGPGTRLTVL.

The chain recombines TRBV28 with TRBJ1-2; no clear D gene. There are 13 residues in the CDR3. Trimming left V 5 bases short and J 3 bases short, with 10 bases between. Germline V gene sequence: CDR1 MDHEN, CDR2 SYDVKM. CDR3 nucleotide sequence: TGTGCCAGCAGTCGCCCCGGGGACTATGGCTACACCTTC. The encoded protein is CASSRPGDYGYTF.

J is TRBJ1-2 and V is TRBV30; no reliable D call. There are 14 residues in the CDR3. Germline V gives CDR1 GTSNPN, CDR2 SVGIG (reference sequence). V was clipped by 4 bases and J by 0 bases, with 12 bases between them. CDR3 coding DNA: TGTGCCTGGACGCTGGGATTTGCTAACTATGGCTACACCTTC. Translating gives CAWTLGFANYGYTF.

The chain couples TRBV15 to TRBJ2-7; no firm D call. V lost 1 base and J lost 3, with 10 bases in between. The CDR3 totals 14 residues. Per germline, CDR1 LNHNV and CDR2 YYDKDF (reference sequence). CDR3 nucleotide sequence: TGTGCCACCAGCAGAGGTGGCAGCGACTACGAGCAGTACTTC. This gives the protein CATSRGGSDYEQYF.

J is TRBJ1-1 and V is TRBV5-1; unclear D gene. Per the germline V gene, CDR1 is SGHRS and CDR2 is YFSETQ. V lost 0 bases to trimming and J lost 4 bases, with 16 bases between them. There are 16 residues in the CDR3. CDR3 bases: TGCGCCAGCAGCTTGGCGCTAGTGCGGGGAGGCACTGAAGCTTTCTTT. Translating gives CASSLALVRGGTEAFF. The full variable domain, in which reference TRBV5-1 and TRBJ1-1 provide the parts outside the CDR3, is KAGVTQTPRYLIKTRGQQVTLSCSPISGHRSVSWYQQTPGQGLQFLFEYFSETQRNKGNFPGRFSGRQFSNSRSEMNVSTLELGDSALYLCASSLALVRGGTEAFFGQGTRLTVV.

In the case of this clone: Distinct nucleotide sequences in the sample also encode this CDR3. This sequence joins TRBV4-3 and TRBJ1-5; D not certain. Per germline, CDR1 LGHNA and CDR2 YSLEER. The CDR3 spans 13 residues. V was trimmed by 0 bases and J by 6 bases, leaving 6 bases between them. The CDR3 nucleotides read TGCGCCAGCAGCCAAGAATTCGGTCAGCCCCAGCATTTT. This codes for CASSQEFGQPQHF.

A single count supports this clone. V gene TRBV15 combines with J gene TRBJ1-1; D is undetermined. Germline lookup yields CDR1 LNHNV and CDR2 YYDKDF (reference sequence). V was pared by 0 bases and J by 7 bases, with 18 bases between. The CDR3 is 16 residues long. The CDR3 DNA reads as TGTGCCACCAGCAGAGATACGGGAGCCCGGGCGGGTGAAGCTTTCTTT. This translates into CATSRDTGARAGEAFF.

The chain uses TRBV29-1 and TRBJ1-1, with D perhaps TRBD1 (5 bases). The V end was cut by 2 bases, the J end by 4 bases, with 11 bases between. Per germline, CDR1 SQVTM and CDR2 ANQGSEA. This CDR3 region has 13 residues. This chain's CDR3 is CSVELRAATEAFF. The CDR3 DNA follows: TGCAGCGTTGAACTCAGGGCGGCCACTGAAGCTTTCTTT.

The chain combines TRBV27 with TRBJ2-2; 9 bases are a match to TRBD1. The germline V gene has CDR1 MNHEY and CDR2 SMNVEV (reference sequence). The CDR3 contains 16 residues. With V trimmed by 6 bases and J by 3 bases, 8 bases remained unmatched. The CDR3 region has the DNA TGTGCCAGCAGCTCGGGGACAGGGTTGTACACCGGGGAGCTGTTTTTT. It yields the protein CASSSGTGLYTGELFF.

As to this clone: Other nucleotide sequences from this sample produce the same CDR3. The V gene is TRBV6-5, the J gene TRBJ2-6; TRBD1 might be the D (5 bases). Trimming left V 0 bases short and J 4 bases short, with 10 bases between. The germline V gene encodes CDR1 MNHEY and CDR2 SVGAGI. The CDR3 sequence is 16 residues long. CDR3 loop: CASSYSGASGANVLTF. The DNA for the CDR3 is TGTGCCAGCAGTTACTCTGGGGCCTCCGGGGCCAACGTCCTGACTTTC.

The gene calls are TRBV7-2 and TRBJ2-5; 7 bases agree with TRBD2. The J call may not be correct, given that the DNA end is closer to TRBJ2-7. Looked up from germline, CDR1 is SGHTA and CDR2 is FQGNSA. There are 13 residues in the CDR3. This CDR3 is CASSRWREIEQYF. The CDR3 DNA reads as TGTGCCAGCAGCCGGTGGCGGGAGATCGAGCAGTACTTC.

CDR3 in amino acids: CASESAVMAFF. CDR3 sequence (DNA): TGTGCCAGCGAAAGTGCGGTCATGGCTTTCTTT. This chain uses TRBV5-5 with TRBJ1-1; D uncertain. Looked up from germline, CDR1 is SGHKS and CDR2 is YYEKEE (reference sequence). This CDR3 is built from 11 residues. V was shortened by 7 bases and J by 11 bases, with 15 bases between the two germline ends.

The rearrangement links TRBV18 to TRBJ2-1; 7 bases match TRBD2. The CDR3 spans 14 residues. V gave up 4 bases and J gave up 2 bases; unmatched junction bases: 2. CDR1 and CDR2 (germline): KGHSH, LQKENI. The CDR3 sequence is CASSLSGAYNEQFF. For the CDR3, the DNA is TGTGCCAGCTCACTCAGCGGGGCCTACAATGAGCAGTTCTTC. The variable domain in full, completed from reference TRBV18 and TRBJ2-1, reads NAGVMQNPRHLVRRRGQEARLRCSPMKGHSHVYWYRQLPEEGLKFMVYLQKENIIDESGMPKERFSAEFPKEGPSILRIQQVVRGDSAAYFCASSLSGAYNEQFFGPGTRLTVL.

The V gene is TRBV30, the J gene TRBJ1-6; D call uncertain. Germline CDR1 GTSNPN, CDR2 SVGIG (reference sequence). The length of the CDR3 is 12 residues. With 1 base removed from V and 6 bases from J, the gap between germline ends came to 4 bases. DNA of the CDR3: TGTGCCTGGAGTGCCGGTAATTCACCCCTCCACTTT. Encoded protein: CAWSAGNSPLHF.

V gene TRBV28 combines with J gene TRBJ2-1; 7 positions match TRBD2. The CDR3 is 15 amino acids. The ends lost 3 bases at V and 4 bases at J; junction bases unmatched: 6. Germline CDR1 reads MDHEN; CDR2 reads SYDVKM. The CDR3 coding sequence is TGTGCCAGCAGTTTCCCTAGCGGTGATTACAATGAGCAGTTCTTC. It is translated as CASSFPSGDYNEQFF.

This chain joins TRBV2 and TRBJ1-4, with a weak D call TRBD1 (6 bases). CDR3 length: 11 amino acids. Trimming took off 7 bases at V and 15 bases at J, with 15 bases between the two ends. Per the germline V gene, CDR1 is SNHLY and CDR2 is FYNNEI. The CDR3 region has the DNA TGTGCCAGCATTGCTCGGACAGCTATGTTTTTT. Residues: CASIARTAMFF. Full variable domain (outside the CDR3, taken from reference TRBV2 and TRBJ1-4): EPEVTQTPSHQVTQMGQEVILRCVPISNHLYFYWYRQILGQKVEFLVSFYNNEISEKSEIFDDQFSVERPDGSNFTLKIRSTKLEDSAMYFCASIARTAMFFGSGTQLSVL.

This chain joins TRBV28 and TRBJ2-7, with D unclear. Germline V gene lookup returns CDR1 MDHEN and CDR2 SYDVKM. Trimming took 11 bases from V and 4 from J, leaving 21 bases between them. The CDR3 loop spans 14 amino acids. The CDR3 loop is CAAKGSWAEYEQYF. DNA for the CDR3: TGTGCCGCAAAAGGGTCCTGGGCCGAGTACGAGCAGTACTTC.

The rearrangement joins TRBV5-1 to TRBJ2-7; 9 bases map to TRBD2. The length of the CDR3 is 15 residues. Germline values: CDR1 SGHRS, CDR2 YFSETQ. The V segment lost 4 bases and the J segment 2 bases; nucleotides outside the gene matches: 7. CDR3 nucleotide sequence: TGCGCCAGCAGCATCCGACTAGCGGATCCCTACGAGCAGTACTTC. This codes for CASSIRLADPYEQYF. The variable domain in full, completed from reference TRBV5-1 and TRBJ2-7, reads KAGVTQTPRYLIKTRGQQVTLSCSPISGHRSVSWYQQTPGQGLQFLFEYFSETQRNKGNFPGRFSGRQFSNSRSEMNVSTLELGDSALYLCASSIRLADPYEQYFGPGTRLTVT.